Presented here are 8 T cell receptor beta chains from one specimen sequenced in a study of T-cell memory formation after mild COVID-19. Each CDR3 protein gets one entry after TCRdb re-called the 5' RACE reads with MiXCR. In the table there are 200,000 to 250,000 distinct CDR3 sequences, approximately 15% of which are singletons. Source material: PBMCs or a T cell subset sorted from them (not recorded which). Receptors were obtained from an adult woman who had mild COVID-19 (a few samples of this study predate the infection). Cell type and time point are not known.

The genes are TRBV5-1 and TRBJ2-3; possibly TRBD2 for D (5 bases). The CDR3 sequence is 15 residues long. V was shortened by 4 bases and J by 0 bases, with 12 bases between the two germline ends. Germline CDR1 reads SGHRS; CDR2 reads YFSETQ. CDR3 sequence (DNA): TGCGCCAGCAGCCTAGCTGTTCCTAGCACAGATACGCAGTATTTT. Translated: CASSLAVPSTDTQYF.

The chain couples TRBV11-3 to TRBJ2-3; TRBD1 agrees at 7 bases. Trimming at V came to 3 bases and at J to 2 bases, leaving 5 bases not matched to a gene. The length of the CDR3 is 15 residues. Germline lookup yields CDR1 SGHNT and CDR2 YENEEA. The CDR3 region is CASSLTGPNTDTQYF. CDR3 bases: TGTGCCAGCAGCTTGACAGGGCCGAACACAGATACGCAGTATTTT.

The table lists this clonotype with a few counts. The chain links TRBV7-9 to TRBJ2-3, with D perhaps TRBD2 (5 bases). The germline gives CDR1 SEHNR, CDR2 FQNEAQ (reference sequence). This CDR3 is 11 amino acids long. Between the trimmed V and J ends, which lost 1 base and 14 bases, there was a span of 10 bases. This CDR3 reads CASSLGVRGYF. The CDR3 DNA reads as TGTGCCAGCAGCTTAGGGGTCCGGGGGTATTTT.

This clonotype is categorized as medium-sized. The chain uses TRBV4-1 and TRBJ2-7; 8 nucleotides agree with TRBD1. Germline loops: CDR1 MGHRA, CDR2 YSYEKL. This CDR3 region has 16 residues. J lost 5 bases, V lost 4 bases, and 13 bases had no gene match. Written as DNA, the CDR3 is TGCGCCAGCAGCCCCGGGGTCCTGGACAGGGCCCACGAGCAGTACTTC. It is translated as CASSPGVLDRAHEQYF.

The chain carries TRBV7-8 and TRBJ1-3; maybe TRBD1 (5 bases). The germline V gene encodes CDR1 SGHVS and CDR2 FQNEAQ. The V and J ends lost 0 bases and 0 bases respectively, with 9 bases between them. The CDR3 is 16 amino acids. The CDR3 spells CASSLATGFSGNTIYF. In DNA form, the CDR3 reads TGTGCCAGCAGCTTAGCCACAGGATTCTCTGGAAACACCATATATTTT.

The chain carries TRBV4-1 and TRBJ1-5; D call uncertain. CDR1 MGHRA and CDR2 YSYEKL come from the germline V gene. The CDR3 has 15 residues. V was clipped by 0 bases and J by 4 bases, with 10 bases between them. The CDR3 nucleotides read TGCGCCAGCAGCCAAGATTCCGTAGCAAATCAGCCCCAGCATTTT. Amino acids: CASSQDSVANQPQHF.

The rearrangement links TRBV15 to TRBJ2-3; 9 nucleotides align to TRBD1. CDR1 and CDR2 (germline): LNHNV, YYDKDF (reference sequence). V dropped 0 bases and J dropped 4; count of bases not matched to a gene: 8. This CDR3 is built from 17 residues. The CDR3 loop reads CATSRENRGRNSDTQYF. DNA of the CDR3: TGTGCCACCAGCAGAGAGAACAGGGGGCGAAACTCAGATACGCAGTATTTT.

This clonotype showed up just a few times. The CDR3 is CASSFRGRESEAFF. The CDR3 DNA reads as TGTGCCAGCAGTTTCCGGGGGAGGGAGAGCGAAGCTTTCTTT. The V and J genes are TRBV27 and TRBJ1-1; a weak D match, TRBD1 (5 bases). The CDR3 sequence is 14 residues long. V shed 3 bases and J shed 8 bases, with 16 bases lying between them. CDR1 is MNHEY and CDR2 is SMNVEV in the germline V gene (reference sequence).